This record looks at one T cell receptor beta chain sequence and its context. The length of the CDR3 is 15 residues. In germline, CDR1 is SGDLS, CDR2 YYNGEE. The germline V and J ends were trimmed by 1 base and 5 bases, with 15 bases remaining between them. The sample comes from a study of T cell responses to AZD1222 COVID-19 vaccine. The data were produced by immunoSEQ multiplex PCR, yet TCRdb's version contains in-frame clones alone and is incomplete. Found here are about 72,000 clones, around 87% of them singletons; the top ten hold about 24%. This chain joins TRBV9 and TRBJ2-5; either TRBD1 or TRBD2 may fit D (6 bases each). The sequence was collected from an adult in good health. The input for sequencing was peripheral blood, taken on day 0 of AZD1222 vaccination. CDR3 sequence: CASSVMGQGRETQYF. As DNA, the CDR3 is TGTGCCAGCAGCGTAATGGGGCAGGGGAGGGAGACCCAGTACTTC. Drawing the rest from reference TRBV9 and TRBJ2-5, the complete variable domain is DSGVTQTPKHLITATGQRVTLRCSPRSGDLSVYWYQQSLDQGLQFLIQYYNGEERAKGNILERFSAQQFPDLHSELNLSSLELGDSALYFCASSVMGQGRETQYFGPGTRLLVL.